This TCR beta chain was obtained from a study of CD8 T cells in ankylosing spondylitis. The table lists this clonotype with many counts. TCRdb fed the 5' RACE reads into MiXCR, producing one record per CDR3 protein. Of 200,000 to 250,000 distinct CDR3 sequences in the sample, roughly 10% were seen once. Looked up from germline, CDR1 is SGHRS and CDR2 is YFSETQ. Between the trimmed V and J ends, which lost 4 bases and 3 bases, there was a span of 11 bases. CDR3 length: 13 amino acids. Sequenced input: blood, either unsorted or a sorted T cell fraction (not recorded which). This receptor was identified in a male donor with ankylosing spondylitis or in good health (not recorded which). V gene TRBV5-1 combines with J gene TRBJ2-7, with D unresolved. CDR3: CASSPDPFYEQYF. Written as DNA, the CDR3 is TGCGCCAGCAGCCCCGACCCTTTCTACGAGCAGTACTTC.